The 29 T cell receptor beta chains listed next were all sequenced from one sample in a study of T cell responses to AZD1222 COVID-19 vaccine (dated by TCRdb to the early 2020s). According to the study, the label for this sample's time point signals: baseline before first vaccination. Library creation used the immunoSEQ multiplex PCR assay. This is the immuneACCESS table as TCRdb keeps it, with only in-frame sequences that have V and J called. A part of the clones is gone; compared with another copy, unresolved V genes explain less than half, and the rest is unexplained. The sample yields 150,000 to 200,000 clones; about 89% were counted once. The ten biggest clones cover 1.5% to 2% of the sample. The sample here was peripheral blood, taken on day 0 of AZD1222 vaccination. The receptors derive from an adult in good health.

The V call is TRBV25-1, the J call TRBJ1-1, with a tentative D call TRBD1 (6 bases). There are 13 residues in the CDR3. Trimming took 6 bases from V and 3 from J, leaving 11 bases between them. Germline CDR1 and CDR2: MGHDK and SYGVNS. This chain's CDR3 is CASRGHRDTEAFF. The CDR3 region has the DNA TGTGCCAGCAGAGGACACAGGGACACTGAAGCTTTCTTT.

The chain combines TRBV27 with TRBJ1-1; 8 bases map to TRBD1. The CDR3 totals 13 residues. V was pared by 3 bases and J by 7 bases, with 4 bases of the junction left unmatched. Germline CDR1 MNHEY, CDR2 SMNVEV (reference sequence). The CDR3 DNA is TGTGCCAGCAGTTTTCCCGGGACAGGTGAAGCTTTCTTT. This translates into CASSFPGTGEAFF.

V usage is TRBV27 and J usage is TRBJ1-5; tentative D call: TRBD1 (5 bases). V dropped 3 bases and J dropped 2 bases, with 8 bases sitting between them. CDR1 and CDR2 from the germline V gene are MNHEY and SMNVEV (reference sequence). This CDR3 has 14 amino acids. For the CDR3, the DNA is TGTGCCAGCAGTTTTGGGGCAGGCAATCAGCCCCAGCATTTT. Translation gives CASSFGAGNQPQHF.

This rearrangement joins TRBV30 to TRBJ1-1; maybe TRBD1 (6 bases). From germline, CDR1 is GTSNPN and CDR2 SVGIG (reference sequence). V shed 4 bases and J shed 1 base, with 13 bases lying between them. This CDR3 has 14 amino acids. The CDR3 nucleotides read TGTGCCTGGATATGGGGGGCAGGGAACACTGAAGCTTTCTTT. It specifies CAWIWGAGNTEAFF.

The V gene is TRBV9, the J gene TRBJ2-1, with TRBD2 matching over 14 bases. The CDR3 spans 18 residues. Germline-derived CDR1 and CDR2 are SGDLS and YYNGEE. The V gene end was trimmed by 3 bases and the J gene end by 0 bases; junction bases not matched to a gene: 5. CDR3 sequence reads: CASSAGTSGGSSYNEQFF. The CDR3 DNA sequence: TGTGCCAGCAGCGCCGGGACTAGCGGGGGCAGCTCCTACAATGAGCAGTTCTTC.

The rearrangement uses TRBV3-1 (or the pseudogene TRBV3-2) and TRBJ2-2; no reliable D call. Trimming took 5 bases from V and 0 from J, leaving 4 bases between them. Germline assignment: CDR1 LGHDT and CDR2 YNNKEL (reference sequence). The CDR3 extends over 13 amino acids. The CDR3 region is CASSTTNTGELFF. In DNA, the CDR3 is TGTGCCAGCAGCACAACGAACACCGGGGAGCTGTTTTTT.

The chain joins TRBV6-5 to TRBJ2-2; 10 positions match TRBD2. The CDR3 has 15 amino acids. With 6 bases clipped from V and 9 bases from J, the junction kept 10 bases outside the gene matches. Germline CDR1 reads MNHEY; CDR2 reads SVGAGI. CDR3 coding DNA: TGTGCCAGCAGCCATGGTACTAGCGGGGCCCGGGAGCTGTTTTTT. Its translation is CASSHGTSGARELFF.

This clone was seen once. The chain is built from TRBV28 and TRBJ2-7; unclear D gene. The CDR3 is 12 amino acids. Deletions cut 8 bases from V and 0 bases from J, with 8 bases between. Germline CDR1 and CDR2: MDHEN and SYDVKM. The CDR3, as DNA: TGTGCCAGCGGAGCAAGCTCCTACGAGCAGTACTTC. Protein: CASGASSYEQYF.

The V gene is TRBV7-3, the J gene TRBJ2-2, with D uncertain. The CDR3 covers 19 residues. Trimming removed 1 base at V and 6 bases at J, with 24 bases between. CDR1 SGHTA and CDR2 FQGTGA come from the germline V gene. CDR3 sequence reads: CASSLKGSGALGSPGELFF. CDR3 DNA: TGTGCCAGCAGCTTAAAGGGCTCGGGCGCCCTCGGGTCCCCCGGGGAGCTGTTTTTT.

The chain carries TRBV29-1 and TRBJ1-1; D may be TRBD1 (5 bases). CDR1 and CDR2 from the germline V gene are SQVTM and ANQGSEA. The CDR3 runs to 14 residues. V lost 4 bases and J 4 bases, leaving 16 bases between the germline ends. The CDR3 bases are TGCAGCGTTGGGGGTGGTAGGGGCGGCACTGAAGCTTTCTTT. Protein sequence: CSVGGGRGGTEAFF.

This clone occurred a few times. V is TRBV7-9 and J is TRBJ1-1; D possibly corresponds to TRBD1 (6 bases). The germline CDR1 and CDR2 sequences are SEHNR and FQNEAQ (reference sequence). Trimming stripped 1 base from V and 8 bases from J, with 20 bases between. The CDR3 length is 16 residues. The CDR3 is CASSLVRAGDPMEAFF. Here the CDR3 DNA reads TGTGCCAGCAGCTTAGTCCGCGCAGGGGATCCGATGGAAGCTTTCTTT.

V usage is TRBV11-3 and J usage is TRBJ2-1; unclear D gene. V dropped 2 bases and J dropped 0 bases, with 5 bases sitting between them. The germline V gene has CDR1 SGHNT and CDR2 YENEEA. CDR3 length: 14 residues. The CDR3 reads CASSLSISYNEQFF. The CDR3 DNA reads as TGTGCCAGCAGCTTATCTATCTCCTACAATGAGCAGTTCTTC.

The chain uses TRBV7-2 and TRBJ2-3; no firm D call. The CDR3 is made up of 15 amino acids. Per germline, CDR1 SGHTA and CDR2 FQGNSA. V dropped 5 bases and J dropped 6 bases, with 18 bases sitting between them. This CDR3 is CASSDLSGMADTQYF. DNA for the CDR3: TGTGCCAGCAGCGATTTATCGGGTATGGCGGATACGCAGTATTTT.

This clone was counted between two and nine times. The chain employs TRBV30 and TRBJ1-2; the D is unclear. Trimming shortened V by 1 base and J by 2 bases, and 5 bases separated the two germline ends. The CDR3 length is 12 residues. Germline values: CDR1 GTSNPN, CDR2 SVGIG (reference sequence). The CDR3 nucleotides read TGTGCCTGGAGTGACGGAAACTATGGCTACACCTTC. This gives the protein CAWSDGNYGYTF.

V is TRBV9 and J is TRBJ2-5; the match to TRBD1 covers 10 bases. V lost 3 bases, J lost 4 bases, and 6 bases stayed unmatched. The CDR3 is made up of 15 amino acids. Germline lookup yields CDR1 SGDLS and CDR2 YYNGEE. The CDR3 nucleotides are TGTGCCAGCAGCGCCACAGACAGGGGGCGAGAGACCCAGTACTTC. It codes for CASSATDRGRETQYF.

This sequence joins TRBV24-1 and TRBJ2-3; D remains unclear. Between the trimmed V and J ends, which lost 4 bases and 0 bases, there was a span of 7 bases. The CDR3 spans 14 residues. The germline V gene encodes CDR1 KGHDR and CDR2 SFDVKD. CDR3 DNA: TGTGCCACCAGTGAACGCCCTAGCACAGATACGCAGTATTTT. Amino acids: CATSERPSTDTQYF.

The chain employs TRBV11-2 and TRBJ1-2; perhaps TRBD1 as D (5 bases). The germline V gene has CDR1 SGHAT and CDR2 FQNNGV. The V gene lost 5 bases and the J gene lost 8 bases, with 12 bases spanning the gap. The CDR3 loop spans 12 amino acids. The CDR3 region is CASSGGTGGYTF. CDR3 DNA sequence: TGTGCCAGCAGCGGGGGGACGGGCGGCTACACCTTC. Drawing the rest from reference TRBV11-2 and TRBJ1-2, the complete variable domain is EAGVAQSPRYKIIEKRQSVAFWCNPISGHATLYWYQQILGQGPKLLIQFQNNGVVDDSQLPKDRFSAERLKGVDSTLKIQPAKLEDSAVYLCASSGGTGGYTFGSGTRLTVV.

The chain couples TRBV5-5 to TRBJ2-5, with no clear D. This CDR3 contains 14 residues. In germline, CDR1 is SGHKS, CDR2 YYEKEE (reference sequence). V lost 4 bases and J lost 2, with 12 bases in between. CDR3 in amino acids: CASSPVYGQETQYF. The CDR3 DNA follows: TGTGCCAGCAGCCCAGTTTACGGACAAGAGACCCAGTACTTC.

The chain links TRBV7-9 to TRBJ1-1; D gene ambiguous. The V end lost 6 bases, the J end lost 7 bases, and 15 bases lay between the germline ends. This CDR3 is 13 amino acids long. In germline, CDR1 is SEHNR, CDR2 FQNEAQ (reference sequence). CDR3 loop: CASRPSNRDEAFF. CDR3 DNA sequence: TGTGCCAGCAGACCTTCAAACAGAGATGAAGCTTTCTTT.

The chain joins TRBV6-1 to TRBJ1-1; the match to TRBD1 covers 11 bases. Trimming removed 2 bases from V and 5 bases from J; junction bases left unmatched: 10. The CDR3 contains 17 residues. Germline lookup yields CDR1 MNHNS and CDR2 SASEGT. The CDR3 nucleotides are TGTGCCAGCAGTGAATGGGGGACAGGGGGACCGGGGACTGAAGCTTTCTTT. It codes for CASSEWGTGGPGTEAFF.

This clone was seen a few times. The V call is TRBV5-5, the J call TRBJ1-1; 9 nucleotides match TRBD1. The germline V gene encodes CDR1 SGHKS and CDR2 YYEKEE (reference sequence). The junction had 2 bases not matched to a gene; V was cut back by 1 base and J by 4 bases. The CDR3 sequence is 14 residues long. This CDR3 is CASSLTGGRTEAFF. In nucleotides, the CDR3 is TGTGCCAGCAGCTTGACAGGGGGCCGCACTGAAGCTTTCTTT.

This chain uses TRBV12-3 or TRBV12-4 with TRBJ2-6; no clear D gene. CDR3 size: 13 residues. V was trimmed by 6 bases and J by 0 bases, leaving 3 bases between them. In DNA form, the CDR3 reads TGTGCCAGCAGCGTCTCTGGGGCCAACGTCCTGACTTTC. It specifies CASSVSGANVLTF.

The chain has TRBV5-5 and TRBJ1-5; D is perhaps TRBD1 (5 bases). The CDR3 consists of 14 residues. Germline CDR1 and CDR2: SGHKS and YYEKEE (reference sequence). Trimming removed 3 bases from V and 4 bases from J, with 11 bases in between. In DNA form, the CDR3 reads TGTGCCAGCAGCTGGGGACCTGAGAATCAGCCCCAGCATTTT. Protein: CASSWGPENQPQHF.

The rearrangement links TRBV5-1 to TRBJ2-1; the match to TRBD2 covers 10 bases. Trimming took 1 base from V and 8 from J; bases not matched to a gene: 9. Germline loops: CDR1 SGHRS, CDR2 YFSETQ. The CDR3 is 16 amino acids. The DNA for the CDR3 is TGCGCCAGCAGCTTGTTTCCAGCGGGGGGGAGCGATGAGCAGTTCTTC. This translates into CASSLFPAGGSDEQFF.

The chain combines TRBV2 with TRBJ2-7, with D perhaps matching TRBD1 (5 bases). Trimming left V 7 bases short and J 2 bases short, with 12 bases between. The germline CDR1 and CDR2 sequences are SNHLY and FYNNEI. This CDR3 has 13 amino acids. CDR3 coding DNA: TGTGCCAGCATGGGTTTGACAGCCTACGAGCAGTACTTC. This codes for CASMGLTAYEQYF.

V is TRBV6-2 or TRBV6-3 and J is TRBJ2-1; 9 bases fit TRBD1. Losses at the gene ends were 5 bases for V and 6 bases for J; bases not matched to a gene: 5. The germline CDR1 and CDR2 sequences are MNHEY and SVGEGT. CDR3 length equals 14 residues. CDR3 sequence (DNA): TGTGCCAGCAGTACCCGGACAGGGGTCAATGAGCAGTTCTTC. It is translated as CASSTRTGVNEQFF.

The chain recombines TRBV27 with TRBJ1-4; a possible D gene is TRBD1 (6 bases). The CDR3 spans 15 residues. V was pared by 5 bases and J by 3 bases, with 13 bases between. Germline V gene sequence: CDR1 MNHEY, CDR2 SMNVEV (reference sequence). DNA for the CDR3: TGTGCCAGCAGTCTTACAGGGAAGGCTAATGAAAAACTGTTTTTT. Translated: CASSLTGKANEKLFF.

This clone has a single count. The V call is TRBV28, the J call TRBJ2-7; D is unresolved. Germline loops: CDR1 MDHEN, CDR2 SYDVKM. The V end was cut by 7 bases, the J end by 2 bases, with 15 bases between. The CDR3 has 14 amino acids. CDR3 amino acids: CASTLDQAAYEQYF. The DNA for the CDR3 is TGTGCCAGCACCCTAGACCAGGCCGCCTACGAGCAGTACTTC. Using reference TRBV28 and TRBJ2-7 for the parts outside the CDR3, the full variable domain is DVKVTQSSRYLVKRTGEKVFLECVQDMDHENMFWYRQDPGLGLRLIYFSYDVKMKEKGDIPEGYSVSREKKERFSLILESASTNQTSMYLCASTLDQAAYEQYFGPGTRLTVT.

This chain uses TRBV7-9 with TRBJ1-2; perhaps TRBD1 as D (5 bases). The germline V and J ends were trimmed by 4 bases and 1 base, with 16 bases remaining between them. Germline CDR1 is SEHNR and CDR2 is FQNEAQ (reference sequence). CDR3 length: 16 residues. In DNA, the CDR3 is TGTGCCAGCAGCTCACGGCTCGGGACTGATAACTATGGCTACACCTTC. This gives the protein CASSSRLGTDNYGYTF.